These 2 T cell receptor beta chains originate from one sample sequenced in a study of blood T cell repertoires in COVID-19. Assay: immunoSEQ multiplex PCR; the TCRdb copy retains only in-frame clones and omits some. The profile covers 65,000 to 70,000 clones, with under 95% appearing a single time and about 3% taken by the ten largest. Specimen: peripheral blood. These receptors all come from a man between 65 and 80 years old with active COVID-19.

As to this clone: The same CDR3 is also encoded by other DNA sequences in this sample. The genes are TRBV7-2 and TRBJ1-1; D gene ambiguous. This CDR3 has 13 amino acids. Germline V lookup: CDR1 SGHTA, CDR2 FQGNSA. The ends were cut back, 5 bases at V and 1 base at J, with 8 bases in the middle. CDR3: CASSPYKNTEAFF. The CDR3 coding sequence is TGTGCCAGCAGCCCTTACAAGAACACTGAAGCTTTCTTT. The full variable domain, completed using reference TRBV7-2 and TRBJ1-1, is GAGVSQSPSNKVTEKGKDVELRCDPISGHTALYWYRQSLGQGLEFLIYFQGNSAPDKSGLPSDRFSAERTGGSVSTLTIQRTQQEDSAVYLCASSPYKNTEAFFGQGTRLTVV.

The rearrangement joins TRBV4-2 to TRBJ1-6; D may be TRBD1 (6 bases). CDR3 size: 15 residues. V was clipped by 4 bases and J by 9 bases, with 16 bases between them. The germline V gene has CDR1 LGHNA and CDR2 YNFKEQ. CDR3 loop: CASSPTAGERSPLHF. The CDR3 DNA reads TGTGCCAGCAGCCCCACGGCAGGGGAGCGTTCACCCCTCCACTTT.